This TCR beta chain appears in the sequencing data of a study of T cell responses to AZD1222 COVID-19 vaccine. General study points: Spike-specific TCR breadth and depth grew following two AZD1222 doses. Seropositive AZD1222 recipients at baseline numbered only five or six. Across the whole spike, CD4 TCRs peaked at regions 160-218 and 743-854. White British people made up most donors, females outnumbered males, and clonal diversity was possibly underestimated.

Repertoires were generated with immunoSEQ multiplex PCR, while TCRdb's copy carries only in-frame clones and drops some. The sample carries about 79,000 clones, around 80% recorded once. Germline V CDR1 and CDR2: SGHDN, FVKESK. Trimming took off 1 base at V and 1 base at J, with 1 base between the two ends. The CDR3 contains 12 residues. This clone was recorded only once. What it binds is not known. The specimen comprised peripheral blood, sampled on day 0 of AZD1222 vaccination. The rearrangement joins TRBV14 to TRBJ2-5, with no clear D. This TCR was sampled from an adult in good health. The CDR3 DNA reads as TGTGCCAGCAGCCAAGGCCAAGAGACCCAGTACTTC. As protein: CASSQGQETQYF.